The clone carrying this T cell receptor (beta chain) showed up many times. This entry comes from a study of T cells in Graves' hyperthyroidism and ophthalmopathy. Germline V gene data show CDR1 as LGHDT and CDR2 as YNNKEL (reference sequence). This CDR3 is 12 amino acids long. The V end lost 1 base, the J end lost 11 bases, and 11 bases lay between the germline ends. Using RNA transcripts as the source, TCR beta CDR3 regions were amplified. Using the HTBI primer set, a first-round RT-PCR was run on the TCR CDR3. TCRdb reanalysed the multiplex PCR reads using MiXCR and keeps one entry per CDR3 protein. The top ten hold approximately 40% of the sample, which has about 200,000 distinct CDR3 sequences, around 20% seen once.

The gene calls are TRBV3-1 and TRBJ1-1, with a weak D call TRBD1 (5 bases). The sequence was obtained from a man aged 40-50 years with Graves' hyperthyroidism. The sample taken for sequencing was blood. DNA for the CDR3: TGTGCCAGCAGCCAAGGGGGGGTGGTGGCTTTCTTT. Its translation is CASSQGGVVAFF. Full variable domain (remainder filled in from reference TRBV3-1 and TRBJ1-1): DTAVSQTPKYLVTQMGNDKSIKCEQNLGHDTMYWYKQDSKKFLKIMFSYNNKELIINETVPNRFSPKSPDKAHLNLHINSLELGDSAVYFCASSQGGVVAFFGQGTRLTVV.